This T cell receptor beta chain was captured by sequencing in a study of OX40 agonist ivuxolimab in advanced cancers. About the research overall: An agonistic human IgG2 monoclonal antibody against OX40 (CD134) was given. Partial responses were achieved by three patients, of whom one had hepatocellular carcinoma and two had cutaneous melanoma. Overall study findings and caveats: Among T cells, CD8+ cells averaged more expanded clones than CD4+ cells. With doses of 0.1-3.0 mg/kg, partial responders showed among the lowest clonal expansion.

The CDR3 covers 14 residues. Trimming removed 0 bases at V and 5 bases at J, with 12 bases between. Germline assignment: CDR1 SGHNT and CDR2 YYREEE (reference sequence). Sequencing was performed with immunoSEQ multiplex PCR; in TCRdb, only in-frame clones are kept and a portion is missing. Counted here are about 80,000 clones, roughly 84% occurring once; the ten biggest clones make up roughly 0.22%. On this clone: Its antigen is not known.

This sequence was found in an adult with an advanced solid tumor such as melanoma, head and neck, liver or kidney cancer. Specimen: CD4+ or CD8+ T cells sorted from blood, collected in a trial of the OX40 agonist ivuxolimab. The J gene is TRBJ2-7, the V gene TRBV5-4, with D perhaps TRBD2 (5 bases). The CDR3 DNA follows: TGTGCCAGCAGCTTGGACGGACTGCCAGACGAGCAGTACTTC. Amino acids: CASSLDGLPDEQYF.